Below, 24 T cell receptor beta chains from the same sample are listed, as sequenced in a study of cytomegalovirus exposure and HLA in healthy donors. PCR primers comprised 60 Vbeta and 13 Jbeta primers. Sequencing used immunoSEQ multiplex PCR; TCRdb keeps in-frame clones, though not all of them. The sample lists approximately 140,000 clones, 70% to 80% seen once, with about 1.8% in the top ten. The sequenced sample was PBMCs. The receptors originated from a woman between 50 and 59 years old in good health and CMV-seronegative.

The chain is built from TRBV27 and TRBJ2-7; tentatively, D is TRBD1 (5 bases). This CDR3 comprises 13 residues. The germline V and J ends were trimmed by 6 bases and 1 base, with 10 bases remaining between them. The germline CDR1 and CDR2 sequences are MNHEY and SMNVEV (reference sequence). CDR3 DNA: TGTGCCAGCAGCCAGGGTATATCCTACGAGCAGTACTTC. As protein: CASSQGISYEQYF.

CDR3 amino acids: CASSPRKGSGTEAFF. The CDR3 region has the DNA TGTGCCAGCTCACCACGGAAGGGCTCGGGAACTGAAGCTTTCTTT. J is TRBJ1-1 and V is TRBV18; D unclear. V gave up 1 base and J gave up 5 bases, with 14 bases separating them. CDR1 is KGHSH, CDR2 LQKENI, per germline. CDR3 length: 15 amino acids.

The chain couples TRBV6-5 to TRBJ1-2; D not resolved. Germline V gene data show CDR1 as MNHEY and CDR2 as SVGAGI. This CDR3 spans 16 amino acids. V was trimmed by 2 bases and J by 5 bases, leaving 18 bases between them. This CDR3 reads CASSYTGGLGTYGYTF. The DNA of the CDR3 is TGTGCCAGCAGTTACACCGGAGGTCTGGGCACTTATGGCTACACCTTC.

The chain joins TRBV30 to TRBJ1-2, with D perhaps matching TRBD1 (6 bases). The germline gives CDR1 GTSNPN, CDR2 SVGIG (reference sequence). This CDR3 contains 11 residues. V was trimmed by 3 bases and J by 8 bases, leaving 10 bases between them. Written as DNA, the CDR3 is TGTGCCTGGAGGACAGGCGGCGGCTACACCTTC. It specifies CAWRTGGGYTF.

The V call is TRBV10-3, the J call TRBJ2-3; 7 bases match TRBD1. Trimming took 6 bases from V and 2 from J; bases not matched to a gene: 8. Germline V gives CDR1 ENHRY, CDR2 SYGVKD. CDR3 length equals 15 residues. The CDR3 loop is CAISSQGVDTDTQYF. CDR3 sequence (DNA): TGTGCCATCAGCTCTCAGGGGGTGGACACAGATACGCAGTATTTT.

This clone was recorded a few times. The chain carries TRBV2 and TRBJ1-4; D is perhaps TRBD1 (6 bases). Trimming took 2 bases from V and 3 from J, leaving 10 bases between them. In germline, CDR1 is SNHLY, CDR2 FYNNEI. The length of the CDR3 is 15 residues. The CDR3: CASSETGPPNEKLFF. CDR3 in DNA: TGTGCCAGCAGTGAAACAGGGCCTCCTAATGAAAAACTGTTTTTT.

The genes are TRBV29-1 and TRBJ2-3; D might be TRBD1 (5 bases). With 6 bases removed from V and 1 base from J, the gap between germline ends came to 17 bases. Germline CDR1 and CDR2: SQVTM and ANQGSEA. This CDR3 is 15 amino acids long. The CDR3 DNA reads TGCAGCGTAAAAAAGGGGTGGACGGGCACAGATACGCAGTATTTT. Protein: CSVKKGWTGTDTQYF.

V gene TRBV5-1 combines with J gene TRBJ2-7; 10 bases align to TRBD1. With V trimmed by 4 bases and J by 4 bases, 5 bases remained unmatched. The germline V gene has CDR1 SGHRS and CDR2 YFSETQ. The CDR3 is 14 residues long. In DNA, the CDR3 is TGCGCCAGCAGCGTCCGGGACAGGGGTTACGAGCAGTACTTC. Translated, it gives CASSVRDRGYEQYF.

The V and J genes are TRBV18 and TRBJ1-1; 10 bases match TRBD1. The CDR3 is made up of 14 amino acids. V shed 3 bases, J shed 10 bases, and the junction held 8 bases outside the gene matches. Germline V gene lookup returns CDR1 KGHSH and CDR2 LQKENI. The CDR3 DNA reads as TGTGCCAGCTCACCTCGGGACAGGGGCGACGGAGCTTTCTTT. This gives the protein CASSPRDRGDGAFF.

The chain carries TRBV18 and TRBJ2-2; tentatively, D is TRBD1 (6 bases). Between the trimmed V and J ends, which lost 0 bases and 6 bases, there was a span of 11 bases. The CDR3 runs 15 residues. Per germline, CDR1 KGHSH and CDR2 LQKENI. The CDR3 here is CASSPPPRGAGELFF. The CDR3 coding sequence is TGTGCCAGCTCACCACCGCCCAGGGGCGCCGGGGAGCTGTTTTTT.

The genes are TRBV19 and TRBJ2-1; a possible D gene is TRBD2 (6 bases). The germline V gene encodes CDR1 LNHDA and CDR2 SQIVND (reference sequence). This CDR3 region has 15 residues. Trimming pared 3 bases from V and 2 bases from J, leaving 11 bases between. The CDR3 DNA follows: TGTGCCAGTAGTATCGGGGGTTTGGCCTACAATGAGCAGTTCTTC. Protein sequence: CASSIGGLAYNEQFF. The complete variable domain, with remaining parts taken from reference TRBV19 and TRBJ2-1, reads DGGITQSPKYLFRKEGQNVTLSCEQNLNHDAMYWYRQDPGQGLRLIYYSQIVNDFQKGDIAEGYSVSREKKESFPLTVTSAQKNPTAFYLCASSIGGLAYNEQFFGPGTRLTVL.

V gene TRBV25-1 combines with J gene TRBJ2-7, with 7 bases aligning to TRBD2. The germline CDR1 and CDR2 sequences are MGHDK and SYGVNS. The CDR3 consists of 15 residues. The trim removed 2 bases at V and 3 bases at J, leaving 7 bases unmatched. The CDR3 DNA follows: TGTGCCAGCAGTGAACGGGGAGGGATGAACTACGAGCAGTACTTC. Protein: CASSERGGMNYEQYF.

V gene TRBV7-9 combines with J gene TRBJ1-1; D unclear. V lost 0 bases and J lost 5, with 10 bases in between. Germline CDR1 reads SEHNR; CDR2 reads FQNEAQ (reference sequence). This CDR3 spans 14 amino acids. CDR3 nucleotide sequence: TGTGCCAGCAGCTTAGCAGCAGGAATAACTGAAGCTTTCTTT. Amino acids: CASSLAAGITEAFF.

This chain links TRBV7-3 with TRBJ2-3, with 8 bases lining up with TRBD2. The germline V gene has CDR1 SGHTA and CDR2 FQGTGA. V shed 5 bases, J shed 3 bases, and the junction held 7 bases outside the gene matches. This CDR3 comprises 15 residues. The CDR3 protein is CASSTTSVRTDTQYF. DNA for the CDR3: TGTGCCAGCAGCACGACTAGCGTTAGAACAGATACGCAGTATTTT.

The CDR3 bases are TGCGCCAGCAGCTCCGGGACAGGGGTTTGGTATGGCTACACCTTC. It codes for CASSSGTGVWYGYTF. J is TRBJ1-2 and V is TRBV5-1, with 10 bases lining up with TRBD1. CDR3 length equals 15 residues. The J segment lost 5 bases and the V segment lost 3 bases, leaving 7 bases of the junction unmatched. Germline V CDR1 and CDR2: SGHRS, YFSETQ.

As concerns this clone: A junction boundary mismatches the germline segment, possibly from a read error. The V gene is TRBV2, the J gene TRBJ1-2, with 9 bases matching TRBD1. The CDR3 length is 12 residues. CDR1 is SNHLY and CDR2 is FYNNEI in the germline V gene. DNA of the CDR3: TGTGCCGGACACAGGGGGCCCGCTGGCTACCCCTTC. Its translation: CAGHRGPAGYPF.

V usage is TRBV28 and J usage is TRBJ2-7; D may be TRBD2 (6 bases). CDR3 length equals 15 residues. CDR1 is MDHEN, CDR2 SYDVKM, per germline. Trimming shortened V by 5 bases and J by 2 bases, and 16 bases separated the two germline ends. The CDR3 region is CASSPRLVGAYEQYF. The CDR3 nucleotides read TGTGCCAGCAGTCCCCGACTAGTTGGAGCCTACGAGCAGTACTTC.

CDR3 residues: CASSPTSGRAEQYF. CDR3 bases: TGTGCCAGCAGCCCTACTAGCGGGAGGGCCGAGCAGTACTTC. The J gene is TRBJ2-7, the V gene TRBV7-2; 13 nucleotides align to TRBD2. Germline CDR1 and CDR2: SGHTA and FQGNSA. Trimming removed 5 bases from V and 6 bases from J; junction bases left unmatched: 4. The CDR3 covers 14 residues. The variable domain in full, with the rest retrieved from reference TRBV7-2 and TRBJ2-7, is GAGVSQSPSNKVTEKGKDVELRCDPISGHTALYWYRQSLGQGLEFLIYFQGNSAPDKSGLPSDRFSAERTGGSVSTLTIQRTQQEDSAVYLCASSPTSGRAEQYFGPGTRLTVT.

Only one count was recorded for this clone. The chain uses TRBV6-4 and TRBJ1-2, with TRBD1 identical over 12 bases. V trimming: 6 bases; J trimming: 7 bases; junction bases outside the gene matches: 9. The CDR3 has 15 amino acids. Germline V CDR1 and CDR2: MRHNA, SNTAGT. CDR3 coding DNA: TGTGCCAGCAGCGCAGGGGACAGGGGGCTCGGTGGCTACACCTTC. Its protein product is CASSAGDRGLGGYTF.

CDR3 amino acids: CASSVVPRTNTEAFF. The CDR3 DNA reads as TGTGCCAGCAGCGTAGTACCCAGGACTAACACTGAAGCTTTCTTT. V usage is TRBV9 and J usage is TRBJ1-1; D not resolved. The V gene's germline CDR1 is SGDLS and CDR2 YYNGEE. This CDR3 has 15 residues. The germline V and J ends were trimmed by 0 bases and 2 bases, with 11 bases remaining between them.

This clone has only one observation. The V call is TRBV29-1, the J call TRBJ2-7; maybe TRBD1 (6 bases). The CDR3 totals 14 residues. CDR1 is SQVTM and CDR2 is ANQGSEA in the germline V gene. Trimming pared 6 bases from V and 7 bases from J, leaving 22 bases between. CDR3 nucleotides: TGCAGCGTGGGGACACTCGACCCGTCTTGGGAGCAGTACTTC. Encoded protein: CSVGTLDPSWEQYF.

The chain combines TRBV14 with TRBJ2-5; either TRBD1 or TRBD2 may fit D (11 bases each). V was trimmed by 5 bases and J by 5 bases, leaving 30 bases between them. This CDR3 has 19 amino acids. Germline assignment: CDR1 SGHDN and CDR2 FVKESK. The CDR3, as DNA: TGTGCCAGCAGCTCCGGACAGGGGGCAACTAGCGGGAGCTGGGAGACCCAGTACTTC. This encodes CASSSGQGATSGSWETQYF.

J is TRBJ2-3 and V is TRBV19; no clear D gene. Trimming took off 7 bases at V and 5 bases at J, with 13 bases between the two ends. Germline V CDR1 and CDR2: LNHDA, SQIVND (reference sequence). The CDR3 sequence is 13 residues long. CDR3 sequence reads: CASNIQLGDTQYF. CDR3 DNA: TGTGCCAGTAACATACAGTTAGGAGATACGCAGTATTTT.

This chain links TRBV7-6 with TRBJ2-2, with 12 bases matching TRBD2. The V segment lost 1 base and the J segment 7 bases; nucleotides outside the gene matches: 13. CDR1 and CDR2 (germline): SGHVS, FNYEAQ. The CDR3 loop spans 19 amino acids. CDR3 coding DNA: TGTGCCAGCAGCTTAGTTCGACCCTCTAGCGGGAGGGCCATCGGGGAGCTGTTTTTT. It translates to CASSLVRPSSGRAIGELFF.